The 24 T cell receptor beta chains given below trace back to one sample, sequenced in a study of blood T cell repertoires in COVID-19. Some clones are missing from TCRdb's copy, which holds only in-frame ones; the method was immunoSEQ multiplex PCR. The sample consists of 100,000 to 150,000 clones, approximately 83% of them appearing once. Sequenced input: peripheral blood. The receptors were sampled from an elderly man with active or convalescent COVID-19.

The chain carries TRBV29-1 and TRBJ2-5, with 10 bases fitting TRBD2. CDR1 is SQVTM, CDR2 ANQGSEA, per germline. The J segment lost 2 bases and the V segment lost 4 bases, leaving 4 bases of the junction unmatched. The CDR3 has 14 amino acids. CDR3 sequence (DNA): TGCAGCGTTGTTCCTAGCGGGAGACAAGAGACCCAGTACTTC. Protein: CSVVPSGRQETQYF.

This CDR3 is CASREDYGYTF. The CDR3 coding sequence is TGTGCCAGCAGGGAGGACTATGGCTACACCTTC. V gene TRBV2 combines with J gene TRBJ1-2; no clear D. This CDR3 contains 11 residues. V shed 6 bases and J shed 3 bases, with 5 bases lying between them. Germline V gene sequence: CDR1 SNHLY, CDR2 FYNNEI.

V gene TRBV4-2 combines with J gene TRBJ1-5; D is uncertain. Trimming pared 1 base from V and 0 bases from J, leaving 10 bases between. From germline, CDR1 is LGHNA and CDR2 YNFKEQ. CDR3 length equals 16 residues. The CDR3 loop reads CASSQVLDLSNQPQHF. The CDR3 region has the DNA TGTGCCAGCAGCCAAGTCTTAGATCTTAGCAATCAGCCCCAGCATTTT.

The CDR3 reads CASSPTGGRVNTEAFF. CDR3 bases: TGTGCCAGCAGCCCGACAGGGGGAAGGGTGAACACTGAAGCTTTCTTT. The genes are TRBV7-3 and TRBJ1-1, with TRBD1 identical over 9 bases. CDR1 SGHTA and CDR2 FQGTGA come from the germline V gene. This CDR3 is built from 16 residues. Losses at the gene ends were 5 bases for V and 0 bases for J; bases not matched to a gene: 7.

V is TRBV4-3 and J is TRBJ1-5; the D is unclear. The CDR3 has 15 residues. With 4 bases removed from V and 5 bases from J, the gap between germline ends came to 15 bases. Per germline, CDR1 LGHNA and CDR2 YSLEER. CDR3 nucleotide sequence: TGCGCCAGCAGCCTACATCGTTGGGGAGATCAGCCCCAGCATTTT. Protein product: CASSLHRWGDQPQHF.

The CDR3 region is CASSLGGETYEQYF. The CDR3 coding sequence is TGCGCCAGCAGCTTAGGGGGAGAGACCTACGAGCAGTACTTC. The V gene is TRBV5-1, the J gene TRBJ2-7, with D perhaps matching TRBD1 (6 bases). V was cut by 2 bases and J by 2 bases, with 11 bases left in between. Germline lookup yields CDR1 SGHRS and CDR2 YFSETQ. The CDR3 extends over 14 amino acids.

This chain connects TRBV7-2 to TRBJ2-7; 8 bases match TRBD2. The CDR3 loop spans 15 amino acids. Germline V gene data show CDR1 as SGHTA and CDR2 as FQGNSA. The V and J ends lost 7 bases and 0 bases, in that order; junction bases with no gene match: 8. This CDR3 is CASNKAGDSSYEQYF. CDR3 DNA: TGTGCCAGCAACAAAGCGGGGGATTCCTCCTACGAGCAGTACTTC.

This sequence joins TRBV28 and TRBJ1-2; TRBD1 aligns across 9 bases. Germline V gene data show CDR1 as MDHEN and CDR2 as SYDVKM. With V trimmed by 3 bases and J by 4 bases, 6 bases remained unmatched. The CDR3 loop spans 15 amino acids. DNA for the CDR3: TGTGCCAGCAGTTTGGCCGGGACAGGGAGCTATGGCTACACCTTC. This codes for CASSLAGTGSYGYTF.

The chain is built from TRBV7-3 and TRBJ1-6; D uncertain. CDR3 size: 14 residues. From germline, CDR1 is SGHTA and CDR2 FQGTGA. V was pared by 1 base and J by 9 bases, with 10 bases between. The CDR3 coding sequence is TGTGCCAGCAGCTTAATCGGCCTAGGTTCACCCCTCCACTTT. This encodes CASSLIGLGSPLHF. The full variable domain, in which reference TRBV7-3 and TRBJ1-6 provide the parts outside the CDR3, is GAGVSQTPSNKVTEKGKYVELRCDPISGHTALYWYRQSLGQGPEFLIYFQGTGAADDSGLPNDRFFAVRPEGSVSTLKIQRTERGDSAVYLCASSLIGLGSPLHFGNGTRLTVT.

Here the CDR3 DNA reads TGTGCCAGCAACCGAGCGGGGGAAAACACCGGGGAGCTGTTTTTT. This gives the protein CASNRAGENTGELFF. The rearrangement uses TRBV28 and TRBJ2-2; 8 bases are shared with TRBD2. The V and J ends lost 7 bases and 2 bases, in that order; junction bases with no gene match: 6. CDR3 length equals 15 residues. The V gene's germline CDR1 is MDHEN and CDR2 SYDVKM.

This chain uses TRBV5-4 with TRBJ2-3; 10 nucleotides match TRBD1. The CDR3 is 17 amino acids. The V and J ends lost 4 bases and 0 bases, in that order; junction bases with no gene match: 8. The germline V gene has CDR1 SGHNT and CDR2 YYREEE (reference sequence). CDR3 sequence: CASSRGQGITSTDTQYF. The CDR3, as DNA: TGTGCCAGCAGCAGGGGACAGGGGATAACTAGCACAGATACGCAGTATTTT.

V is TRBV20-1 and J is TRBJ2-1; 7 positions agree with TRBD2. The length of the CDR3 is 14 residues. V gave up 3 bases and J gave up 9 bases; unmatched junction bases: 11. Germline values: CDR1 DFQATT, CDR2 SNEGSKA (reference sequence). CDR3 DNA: TGCAGTGCTAGTGCAGGACTAGGAGGTCTTGAGCAGTTCTTC. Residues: CSASAGLGGLEQFF.

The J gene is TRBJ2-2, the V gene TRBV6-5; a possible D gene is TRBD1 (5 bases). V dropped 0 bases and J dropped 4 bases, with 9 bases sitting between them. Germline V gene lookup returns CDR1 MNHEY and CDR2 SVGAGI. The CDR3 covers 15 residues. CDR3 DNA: TGTGCCAGCAGTTACTCGGTCAGGGCCACCGGGGAGCTGTTTTTT. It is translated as CASSYSVRATGELFF.

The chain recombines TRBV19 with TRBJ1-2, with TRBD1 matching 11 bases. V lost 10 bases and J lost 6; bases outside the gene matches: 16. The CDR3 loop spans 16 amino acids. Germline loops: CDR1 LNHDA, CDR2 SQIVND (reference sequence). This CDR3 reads CATRADPGTGGNGYTF. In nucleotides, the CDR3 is TGTGCCACCCGAGCGGACCCCGGGACAGGGGGGAATGGCTACACCTTC.

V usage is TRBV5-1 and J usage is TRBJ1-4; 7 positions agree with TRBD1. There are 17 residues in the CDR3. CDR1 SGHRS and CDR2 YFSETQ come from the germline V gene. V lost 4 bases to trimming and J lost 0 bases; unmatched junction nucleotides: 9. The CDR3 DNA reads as TGCGCCAGCAGCCGAGCTGGGACAGTTGCAACTAATGAAAAACTGTTTTTT. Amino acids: CASSRAGTVATNEKLFF.

The CDR3 DNA is TGTGCCAGCAGCCAAGACTCGAGCGCTTTCTTT. This translates into CASSQDSSAFF. V and J are TRBV3-1 (or the pseudogene TRBV3-2) and TRBJ1-1; D is unresolved. V lost 0 bases and J lost 11, with 7 bases in between. The germline V gene encodes CDR1 LGHDT and CDR2 YNNKEL (reference sequence). This CDR3 has 11 amino acids.

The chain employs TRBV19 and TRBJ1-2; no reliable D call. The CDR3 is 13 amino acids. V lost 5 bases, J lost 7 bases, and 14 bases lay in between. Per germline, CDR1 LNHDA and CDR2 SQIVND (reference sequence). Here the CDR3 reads CASSPHRGGGYTF. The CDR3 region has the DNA TGTGCCAGTAGTCCCCACCGGGGAGGTGGCTACACCTTC.

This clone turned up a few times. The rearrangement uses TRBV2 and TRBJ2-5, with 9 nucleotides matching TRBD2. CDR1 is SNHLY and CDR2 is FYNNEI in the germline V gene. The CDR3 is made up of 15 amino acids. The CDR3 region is CATGAGLAFPETQYF. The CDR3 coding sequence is TGTGCTACGGGGGCAGGACTAGCGTTTCCAGAGACCCAGTACTTC.

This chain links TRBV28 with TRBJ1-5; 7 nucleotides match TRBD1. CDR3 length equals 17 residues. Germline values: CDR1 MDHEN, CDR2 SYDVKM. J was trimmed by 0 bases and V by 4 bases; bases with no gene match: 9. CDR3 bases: TGTGCCAGCAGTTCGCGACAGGGTTGGAATAGCAATCAGCCCCAGCATTTT. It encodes CASSSRQGWNSNQPQHF.

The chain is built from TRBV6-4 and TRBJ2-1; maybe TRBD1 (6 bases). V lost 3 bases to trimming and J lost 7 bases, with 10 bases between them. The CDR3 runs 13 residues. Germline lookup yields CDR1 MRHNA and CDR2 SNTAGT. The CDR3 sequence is CASSESGENEQFF. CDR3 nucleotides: TGTGCCAGCAGTGAGTCAGGGGAAAATGAGCAGTTCTTC.

The CDR3 nucleotides read TGTGCCAGCAGTTACTCTCGGGTTGGTGAAGCTTTCTTT. Translated, it gives CASSYSRVGEAFF. The chain couples TRBV6-2 or TRBV6-3 to TRBJ1-1; D gene unclear. Germline CDR1 MNHEY, CDR2 SVGEGT. The V end lost 0 bases, the J end lost 7 bases, and 9 bases lay between the germline ends. The CDR3 spans 13 residues.

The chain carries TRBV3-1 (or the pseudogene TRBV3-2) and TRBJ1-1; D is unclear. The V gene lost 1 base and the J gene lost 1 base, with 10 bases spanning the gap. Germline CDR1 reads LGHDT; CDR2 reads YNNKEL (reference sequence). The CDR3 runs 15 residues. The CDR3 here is CASSQAPRGNTEAFF. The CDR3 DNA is TGTGCCAGCAGCCAAGCCCCCCGAGGGAACACTGAAGCTTTCTTT.

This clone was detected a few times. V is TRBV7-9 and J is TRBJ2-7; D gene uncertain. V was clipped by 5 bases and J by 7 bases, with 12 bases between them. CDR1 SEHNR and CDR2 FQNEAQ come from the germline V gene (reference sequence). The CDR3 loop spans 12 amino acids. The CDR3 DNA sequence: TGTGCCAGCAGCAACGCCCCCGGGGAGCAGTACTTC. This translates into CASSNAPGEQYF.

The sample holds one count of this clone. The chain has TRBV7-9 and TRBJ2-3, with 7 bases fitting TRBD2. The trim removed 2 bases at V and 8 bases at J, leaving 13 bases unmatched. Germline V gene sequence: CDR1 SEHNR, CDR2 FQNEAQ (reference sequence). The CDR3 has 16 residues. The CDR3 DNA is TGTGCCAGCAGCTTACCTAGAGCGGGATGGTTCAGTACGCAGTATTTT. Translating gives CASSLPRAGWFSTQYF.